The 4 T cell receptor beta chains reported below all come from one sample, sequenced in a study of blood T cell repertoires in COVID-19. Sequenced by immunoSEQ multiplex PCR; TCRdb stores in-frame clones only, minus some. The sample lists some 490,000 clones, less than 90% occurring once. The sample taken for sequencing was PBMCs or T cells enriched from blood (not recorded which). These receptors came from a woman aged 55-69 years who had recovered from COVID-19.

This sequence joins TRBV27 and TRBJ1-1, with 8 bases lining up with TRBD1. V lost 5 bases, J lost 0 bases, and 8 bases stayed unmatched. The CDR3 runs 16 residues. The germline CDR1 and CDR2 sequences are MNHEY and SMNVEV (reference sequence). For the CDR3, the DNA is TGTGCCAGCAGTCCGGACAGGGTGGAGATGAACACTGAAGCTTTCTTT. Translating gives CASSPDRVEMNTEAFF.

This CDR3 reads CASSQGSGGAYYNEQFF. CDR3 nucleotides: TGTGCCAGCAGCCAAGGGAGCGGGGGGGCCTACTACAATGAGCAGTTCTTC. J is TRBJ2-1 and V is TRBV14; 10 nucleotides line up with TRBD2. The J segment lost 3 bases and the V segment lost 1 base, leaving 6 bases of the junction unmatched. From germline, CDR1 is SGHDN and CDR2 FVKESK. The CDR3 runs to 17 residues.

This sequence joins TRBV6-5 and TRBJ2-7, with 8 bases matching TRBD1. V lost 9 bases and J lost 2; bases outside the gene matches: 9. The CDR3 covers 14 residues. CDR1 is MNHEY, CDR2 SVGAGI, per germline. In nucleotides, the CDR3 is TGTGCCAGTGAACAGGGGGATAAACCCTACGAGCAGTACGTC. Protein product: CASEQGDKPYEQYV.

Only one count was recorded for this clone. The chain links TRBV4-1 to TRBJ2-3, with D unclear. V lost 0 bases, J lost 0 bases, and 4 bases lay in between. CDR1 and CDR2 from the germline V gene are MGHRA and YSYEKL. The CDR3 spans 14 residues. The CDR3 here is CASSQDTSTDTQYF. The CDR3 nucleotides read TGCGCCAGCAGCCAAGACACTAGCACAGATACGCAGTATTTT.